These T cell receptor beta chains were read from a single sample in a study of human T cells and chemical hapten exposure. TCRdb fed the RACE reads into MiXCR, producing one record per CDR3 protein. The data hold tens of thousands of distinct CDR3 sequences, with roughly 9.9% observed a single time. Here the sequenced sample was whole blood, taken in connection with sensitization to the hapten diphenylcyclopropenone (DPC). These receptors were obtained from a woman between 35 and 50 years old with alopecia areata. Some clones in this sample may be carry-over from other donors' samples. Both conserved end residues are part of each CDR3.

V gene: TRBV29-1
J gene: TRBJ1-2
CDR3 protein: CSVESASSGYTF

V gene: TRBV27
J gene: TRBJ1-5
CDR3 protein: CASSLSWQGADQPQHF

V gene: TRBV6-5
J gene: TRBJ1-2
CDR3 protein: CASSYSNRGLYGYTF

V gene: TRBV27
J gene: TRBJ2-7
CDR3 protein: CASSSHRRGGLEQYF

V gene: TRBV20-1
J gene: TRBJ1-5
CDR3 protein: CSSGGGLRSQPQHF

V gene: TRBV12-3/TRBV12-4
J gene: TRBJ2-3
CDR3 protein: CASSFSGEYTDTQYF

V gene: TRBV29-1
J gene: TRBJ2-5
CDR3 protein: CSVEGGTTRETQYF

V gene: TRBV5-1
J gene: TRBJ2-3
CDR3 protein: CASSLSGTRTDTQYF

V gene: TRBV20-1
J gene: TRBJ2-1
CDR3 protein: CSANGGYNEQFF

V gene: TRBV28
J gene: TRBJ2-3
CDR3 protein: CASGQYTQYF

V gene: TRBV5-4
J gene: TRBJ2-3
CDR3 protein: CASSLVGASTDTQYF

V gene: TRBV6-6
J gene: TRBJ2-1
CDR3 protein: CASSYYMVQGPNNEQFF

V gene: TRBV4-1
J gene: TRBJ1-6
CDR3 protein: CASSQGIPPLHF

V gene: TRBV12-3/TRBV12-4
J gene: TRBJ1-4
CDR3 protein: CASSPGQGAIGNEKLFF

V gene: TRBV7-3
J gene: TRBJ1-1
CDR3 protein: CASSLGTVEEAFF